Listed here is a single T cell receptor (beta chain). The antigen it recognizes is unknown. No qualities accompany the bases; no much larger clone lies one base away. The data stem from a study of lymphopenia after photon versus proton radiotherapy (dated 2019 in TCRdb). In terms of the full investigation: The study compared the immunological effects of photon versus proton radiation therapy in patients with gastrointestinal tumors who developed high-grade lymphopenia. The study was designed to characterize how the impact on the immune system differs between the two radiation modalities. The cohort comprised more than 15 patients with gastrointestinal tumors who received either photon or proton therapy and then developed lymphopenia.

General conclusions and limits of the study: The survival association was assessed only in patients who died, and better survival with proton therapy was presented by the authors as a possibility rather than a demonstrated result. Across the cohort, among patients who died, a greater drop in TCR diversity after the nadir was inversely correlated with overall survival time. Relative stability during treatment was observed in proton-treated patients, whereas loss of naive T cells and TCR diversity and gain of effector/memory populations were observed in photon-treated patients. After the lymphocyte count nadir, photon-treated repertoires showed oligoclonal expansion, especially of CD8+ Temra cells, which drove the drop in diversity.

Trimming takes 0 bases off V and 8 bases off J; junction bases not matched to a gene: 3. Spanning cysteine to phenylalanine, the CDR3 consists of 13 amino acids. Only the CDR3 part of the read is kept: 39 bases, read in frame from the first base. Reading the germline V gene (reference sequence) gives CDR1 MNHNY and CDR2 SVGAGI. Library generation was performed with the immunoSEQ multiplex PCR assay. Deep sequencing of rearranged TCR beta loci, alongside multiparametric flow cytometry, was used to profile T cell repertoires. The table comes from immuneACCESS by way of TCRdb, which keeps in-frame sequences with V and J called. Part of the clones is missing from these tables; in studies checked, under half for an unresolved V gene and the rest for unknown reasons. The sample records approximately 65,000 clones, 75% to 90% of which are singletons. The top ten clonotypes cover roughly 12% of the sample.

The chain is assembled from TRBV6-6 and TRBJ1-1; 7 central bases correspond to TRBD1. The specimen was peripheral blood, collected from a patient treated with proton-based radiotherapy. This TCR was recovered from a man older than 75 with esophageal cancer. The CDR3 protein is CASSYSQGVEAFF. The DNA sequence follows: TGTGCCAGCAGTTACTCTCAGGGGGTGGAAGCTTTCTTT.